This T cell receptor beta chain was documented in a study of graft-versus-host responses after intestinal transplantation. Overall study: Multivisceral, liver-intestinal, or isolated intestinal transplants were performed in recipients. Each recipient received anti-thymocyte globulin induction, then tacrolimus and steroids for approximately three years.

Notes on this clone: Its antigen is currently unknown.

Clones were sequenced by immunoSEQ multiplex PCR, and TCRdb holds only the in-frame ones, with some missing. The repertoire holds around 45,000 clones, with 92% as singletons. Broader study findings: Recipient marrow harbored GvH clones, some of which surfaced first in ileum or blood.

The CDR3 extends over 15 amino acids. Germline values: CDR1 SGHNT, CDR2 YYREEE (reference sequence). Trimming took off 2 bases at V and 6 bases at J, with 12 bases between the two ends. The chain uses TRBV5-4 and TRBJ1-6; perhaps TRBD1 as D (5 bases). Sample: unstimulated CD4+ T cells sorted from spleen or lymph node cells, taken before transplant. The sequence derives from a human donor who was the organ donor for an intestinal transplant. CDR3 loop: CASSLRDVPNSPLHF. The CDR3, as DNA: TGTGCCAGCAGCTTACGGGACGTACCTAATTCACCCCTCCACTTT.